This T cell receptor (beta chain) stems from a study of CD8+ T cells in alopecia areata (dated by TCRdb to the late 2010s). Regarding the study in general: Treated patients were enrolled in an open-label pilot trial of oral tofacitinib at 5 to 10 mg twice daily for moderate-to-severe alopecia areata. Human TCRbeta sequencing covered scalp tissue and sorted CD4+ and CD8+ peripheral blood T cells from patchy and totalis/universalis alopecia areata patients and healthy controls. Scalp clonality was compared among normal scalp (n=4), patchy alopecia areata scalp (n=8), and alopecia totalis/universalis scalp (n=8). The RNA source kit depended on sample type: the PAXgene miRNA kit for fixed scalp, the miRNeasy kit for PBMCs, and the RNeasy kit for mouse skin. TCRbeta CDR3 regions were amplified by immunoSEQ multiplex PCR using 35 Vbeta forward and 13 Jbeta reverse primers. In both human patients and the C3H/HeJ mouse model, the study applied high-throughput TCRbeta sequencing to look at T cell clonal expansion in alopecia areata. Tofacitinib was administered for 6 to 18 months, and 6 months of follow-up off drug were then conducted to assess delayed response and recurrence. Tofacitinib-treated patients had biopsies at baseline and at 4 and 24 weeks of treatment, with a later scalp biopsy in several patients. Beyond this particular receptor, the publication reports: Unlike mouse skin, where gammadelta T cells dominate, normal human skin contains resident alphabeta T cells that get sequenced too, which complicates analysis of the scalp TCR repertoire. TCR sequences shared between patients were less clear than in mice, possibly partly because of HLA diversity in the patient population. Compared with normal scalp, lesional scalp, particularly in alopecia totalis/universalis, had higher clonality and more expanded CD8+ clones, which suggests antigenic drive.

The time point label here, explained by the study, means: baseline before oral tofacitinib. Peripheral blood and lesional scalp punch biopsies were obtained from patients with alopecia areata. PBMCs were separated by density centrifugation and stained for CD3, CD4 and CD8, after which CD4+ and CD8+ T cells were sorted on a FACSAria. Concerning this clone: No cognate antigen has been identified for it. Base qualities are not provided; no much larger clone lies one nucleotide away.

To prepare the library, the immunoSEQ multiplex PCR assay was applied. To provide template for TCR sequencing, every sample had RNA extracted and reverse transcribed into cDNA. First-strand cDNA was synthesized using SuperScript III with a 2:1 mix of oligo-dT and random hexamers. A synthetic immune receptor repertoire was used to measure amplification bias, and any remaining bias was corrected computationally. Processing in the source paper ran as follows. Raw reads were preprocessed for error removal, and CDR3 was defined according to IMGT conventions as running from the conserved cysteine to phenylalanine. Clonality was computed as 1 minus the Shannon entropy, with the entropy normalized by log2 of the number of productive unique TCRs. Whether each scalp clone was CD4 or CD8 was inferred by checking scalp TCRbeta sequences against the CD4 and CD8 repertoires from sorted blood. In its TCRdb copy, this immuneACCESS table keeps in-frame sequences only and misses some clones. Where compared with another copy, unresolved V genes explain less than half of these, and the others have no known cause. Clone size and V and J calls were adopted from that table, with D and trimming inferred from the DNA. This sample comprises some 150,000 clones, around 50% of them detected only once. Of the sample, 15% to 20% falls within the top ten clones.

CDR1 and CDR2 are read off the germline V gene (reference sequence) as GTSNPN and SVGIG. The cysteine opens and the phenylalanine closes a CDR3 of 17 amino acids. The sequence is cut down to CDR3 DNA, 51 bases in frame from base 1. V loses 3 bases of germline sequence and J loses 0 bases, and the interval between the two ends is 18 bases. This clonotype was obtained from a human donor with alopecia areata. The sequenced sample was CD8+ T cells sorted from blood, obtained at week 0. The sequence is built from TRBV30 and TRBJ2-1; TRBD1 might be the D gene, on 8 matching bases. The CDR3 protein is CAWRGGQGLPSYNEQFF. The sequenced DNA is TGTGCCTGGAGGGGTGGACAGGGACTACCCTCCTACAATGAGCAGTTCTTC.